This T cell receptor beta chain was sequenced in a study of cytomegalovirus exposure and HLA in healthy donors. 13 Jbeta primers and 60 Vbeta primers were used for the PCR. Profiling relied on immunoSEQ multiplex PCR, and the TCRdb table lists in-frame clones only, not all of them. The table has over 85,000 clones, approximately 77% seen once. Losses at the gene ends were 2 bases for V and 2 bases for J; bases not matched to a gene: 5. The CDR3 runs to 16 residues. The germline V gene has CDR1 MNHEY and CDR2 SMNVEV (reference sequence). The sequenced sample was PBMCs. The rearrangement links TRBV27 to TRBJ2-2; the match to TRBD2 covers 7 bases. The clonotype comes from a male donor in good health and CMV-seropositive. The CDR3 reads CASSLVLAENTGELFF. As DNA, the CDR3 is TGTGCCAGCAGTTTAGTCCTAGCGGAAAACACCGGGGAGCTGTTTTTT.